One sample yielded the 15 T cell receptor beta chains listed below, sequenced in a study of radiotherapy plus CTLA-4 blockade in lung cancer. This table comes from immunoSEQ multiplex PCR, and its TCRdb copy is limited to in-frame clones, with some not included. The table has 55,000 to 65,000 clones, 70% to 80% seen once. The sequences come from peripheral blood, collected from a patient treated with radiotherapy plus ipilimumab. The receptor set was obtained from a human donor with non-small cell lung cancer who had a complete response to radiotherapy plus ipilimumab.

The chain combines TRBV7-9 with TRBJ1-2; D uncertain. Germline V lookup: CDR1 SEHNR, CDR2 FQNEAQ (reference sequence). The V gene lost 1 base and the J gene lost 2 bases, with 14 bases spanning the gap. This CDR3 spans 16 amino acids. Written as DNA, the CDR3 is TGTGCCAGCAGCTTAGGAGTATCGATTACCAACTATGGCTACACCTTC. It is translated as CASSLGVSITNYGYTF.

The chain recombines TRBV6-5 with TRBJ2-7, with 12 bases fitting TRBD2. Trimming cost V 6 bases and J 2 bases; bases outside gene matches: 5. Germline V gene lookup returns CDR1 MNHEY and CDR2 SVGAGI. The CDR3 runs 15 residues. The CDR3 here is CASRGLAGRTYEQYF. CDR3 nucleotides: TGTGCCAGCAGAGGACTAGCGGGGCGAACCTACGAGCAGTACTTC.

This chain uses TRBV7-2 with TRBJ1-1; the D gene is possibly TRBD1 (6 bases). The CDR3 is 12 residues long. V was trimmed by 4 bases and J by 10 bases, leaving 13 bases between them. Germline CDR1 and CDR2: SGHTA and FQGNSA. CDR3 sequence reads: CASSSTGLGAFF. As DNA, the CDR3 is TGTGCCAGCAGCTCCACAGGGCTAGGAGCTTTCTTT.

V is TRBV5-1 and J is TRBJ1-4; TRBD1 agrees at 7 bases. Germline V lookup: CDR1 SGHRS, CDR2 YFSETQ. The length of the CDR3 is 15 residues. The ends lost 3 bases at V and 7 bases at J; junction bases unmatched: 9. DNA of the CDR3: TGCGCCAGCAGCTACAAGGGGGCTGAAAGTGAAAAACTGTTTTTT. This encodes CASSYKGAESEKLFF.

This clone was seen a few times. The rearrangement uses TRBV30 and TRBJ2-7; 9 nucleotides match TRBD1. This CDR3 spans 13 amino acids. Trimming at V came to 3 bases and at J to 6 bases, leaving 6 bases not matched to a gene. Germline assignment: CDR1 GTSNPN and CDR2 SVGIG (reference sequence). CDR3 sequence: CAWRKGQGLEQYF. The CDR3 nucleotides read TGTGCCTGGAGAAAGGGACAGGGTCTCGAGCAGTACTTC.

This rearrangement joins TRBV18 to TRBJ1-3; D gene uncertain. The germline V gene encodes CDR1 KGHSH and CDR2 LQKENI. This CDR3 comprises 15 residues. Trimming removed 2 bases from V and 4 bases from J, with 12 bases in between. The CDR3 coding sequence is TGTGCCAGCTCACCATGGTACGACTTCGGAAACACCATATATTTT. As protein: CASSPWYDFGNTIYF.

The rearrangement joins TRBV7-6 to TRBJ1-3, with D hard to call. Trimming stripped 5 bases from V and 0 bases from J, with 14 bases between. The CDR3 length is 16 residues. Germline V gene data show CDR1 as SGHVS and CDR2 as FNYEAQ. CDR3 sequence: CASSAISFSSGNTIYF. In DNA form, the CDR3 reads TGTGCCAGCAGCGCGATCTCCTTTTCCTCTGGAAACACCATATATTTT.

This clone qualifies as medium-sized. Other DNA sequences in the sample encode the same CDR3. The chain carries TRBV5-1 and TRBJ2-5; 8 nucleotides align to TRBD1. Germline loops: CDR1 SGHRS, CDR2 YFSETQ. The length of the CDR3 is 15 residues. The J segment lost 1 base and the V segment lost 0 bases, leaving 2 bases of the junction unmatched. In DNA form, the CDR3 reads TGCGCCAGCAGCTTGGGAACAGGGGGCCAAGAGACCCAGTACTTC. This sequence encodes CASSLGTGGQETQYF.

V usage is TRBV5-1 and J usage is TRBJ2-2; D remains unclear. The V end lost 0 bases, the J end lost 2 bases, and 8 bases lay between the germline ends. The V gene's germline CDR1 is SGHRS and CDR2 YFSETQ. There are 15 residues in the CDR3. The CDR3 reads CASSLVSKNTGELFF. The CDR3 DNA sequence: TGCGCCAGCAGCTTGGTGTCAAAAAACACCGGGGAGCTGTTTTTT. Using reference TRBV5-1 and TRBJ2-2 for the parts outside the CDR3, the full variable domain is KAGVTQTPRYLIKTRGQQVTLSCSPISGHRSVSWYQQTPGQGLQFLFEYFSETQRNKGNFPGRFSGRQFSNSRSEMNVSTLELGDSALYLCASSLVSKNTGELFFGEGSRLTVL.

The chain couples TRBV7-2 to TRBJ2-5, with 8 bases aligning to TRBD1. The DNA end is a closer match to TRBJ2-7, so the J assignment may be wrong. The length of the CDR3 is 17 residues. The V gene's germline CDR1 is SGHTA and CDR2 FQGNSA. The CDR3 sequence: CASSLLSGQGAAYEQYF. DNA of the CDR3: TGTGCCAGCAGCTTACTCTCTGGCCAGGGGGCAGCCTACGAGCAGTACTTC.

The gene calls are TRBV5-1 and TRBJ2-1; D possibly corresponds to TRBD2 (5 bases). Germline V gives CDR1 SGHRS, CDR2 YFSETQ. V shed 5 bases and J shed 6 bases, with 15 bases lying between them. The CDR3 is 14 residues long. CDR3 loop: CASRTITGVNEQFF. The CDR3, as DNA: TGCGCCAGCAGAACTATTACCGGGGTCAATGAGCAGTTCTTC.

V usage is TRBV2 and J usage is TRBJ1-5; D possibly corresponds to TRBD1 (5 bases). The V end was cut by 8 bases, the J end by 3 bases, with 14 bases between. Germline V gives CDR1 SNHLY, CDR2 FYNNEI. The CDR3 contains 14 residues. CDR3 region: CASDRQGINQPQHF. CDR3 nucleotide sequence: TGTGCCAGCGATCGGCAGGGAATCAATCAGCCCCAGCATTTT.

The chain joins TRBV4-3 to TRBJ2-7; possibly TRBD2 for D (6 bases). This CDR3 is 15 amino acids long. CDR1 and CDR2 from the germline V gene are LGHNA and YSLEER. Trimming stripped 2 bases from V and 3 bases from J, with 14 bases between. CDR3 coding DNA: TGCGCCAGCAGCCAACGGGGGACTGGGAGCTACGAGCAGTACTTC. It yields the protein CASSQRGTGSYEQYF.

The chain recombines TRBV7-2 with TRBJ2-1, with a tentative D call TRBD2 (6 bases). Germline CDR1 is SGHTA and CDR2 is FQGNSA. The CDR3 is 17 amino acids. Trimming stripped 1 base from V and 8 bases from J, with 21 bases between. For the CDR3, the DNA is TGTGCCAGCAGCTTAGAGCCGACCACGGCGGGGATGGATGAGCAGTTCTTC. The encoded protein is CASSLEPTTAGMDEQFF.

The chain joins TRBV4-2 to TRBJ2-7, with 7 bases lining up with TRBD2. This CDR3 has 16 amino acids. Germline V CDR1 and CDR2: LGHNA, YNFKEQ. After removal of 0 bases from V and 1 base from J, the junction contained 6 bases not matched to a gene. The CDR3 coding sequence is TGTGCCAGCAGCCAAGATCCTAGCGGAAAGTCCTACGAGCAGTACTTC. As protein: CASSQDPSGKSYEQYF.